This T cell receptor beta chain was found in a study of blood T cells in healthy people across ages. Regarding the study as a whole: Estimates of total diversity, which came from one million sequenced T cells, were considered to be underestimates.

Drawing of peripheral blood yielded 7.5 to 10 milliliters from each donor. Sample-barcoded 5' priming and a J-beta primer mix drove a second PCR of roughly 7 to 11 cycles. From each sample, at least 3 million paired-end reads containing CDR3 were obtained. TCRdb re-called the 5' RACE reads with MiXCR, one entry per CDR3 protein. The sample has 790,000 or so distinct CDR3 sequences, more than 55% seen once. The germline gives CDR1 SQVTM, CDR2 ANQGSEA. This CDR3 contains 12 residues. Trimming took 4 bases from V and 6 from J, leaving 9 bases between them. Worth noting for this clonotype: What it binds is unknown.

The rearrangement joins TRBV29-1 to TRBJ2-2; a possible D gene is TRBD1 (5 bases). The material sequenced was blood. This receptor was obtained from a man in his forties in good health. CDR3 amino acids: CSVGDRAGELFF. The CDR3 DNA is TGCAGCGTTGGCGACAGAGCCGGGGAGCTGTTTTTT.